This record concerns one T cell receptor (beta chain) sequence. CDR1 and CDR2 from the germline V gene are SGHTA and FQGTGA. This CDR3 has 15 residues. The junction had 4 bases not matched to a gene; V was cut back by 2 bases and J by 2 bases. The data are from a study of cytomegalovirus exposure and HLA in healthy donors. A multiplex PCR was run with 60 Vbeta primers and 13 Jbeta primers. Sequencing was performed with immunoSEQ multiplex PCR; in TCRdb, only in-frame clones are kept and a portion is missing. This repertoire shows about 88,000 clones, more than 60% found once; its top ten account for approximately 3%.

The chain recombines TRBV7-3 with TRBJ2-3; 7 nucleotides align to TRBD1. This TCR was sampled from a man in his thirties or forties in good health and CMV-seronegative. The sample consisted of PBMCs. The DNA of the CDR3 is TGTGCCAGCAGCTTAGGCACAGGGGTCACAGATACGCAGTATTTT. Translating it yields CASSLGTGVTDTQYF.